Sequencing of this T cell receptor beta chain was carried out in a study of blood T cell repertoires in COVID-19. Study-wide background: Sites across the United States, Italy and Spain contributed samples from acute and convalescent COVID-19. PBMCs, B-cell-depleted T cells, or T cells were the source of the cDNA or gDNA that made up the material.

Original methodology: Estimates of nucleated cell counts were drawn from the amplification of reference gene primers. The assay was immunoSEQ multiplex PCR, and TCRdb's table has in-frame clones only and misses some. D and trimming come from the DNA, and the V and J calls and clone size come from that table. The table has 250,000 or so clones, 84% seen once. The CDR3 contains 14 residues. V lost 5 bases and J 0 bases, leaving 8 bases between the germline ends. CDR1 and CDR2 from the germline V gene are MDHEN and SYDVKM. The chain couples TRBV28 to TRBJ2-1; D gene uncertain. The sequence was collected from a woman aged 35 to 49 who had recovered from COVID-19. Material: peripheral blood. CDR3 sequence: CASSRAGSYNEQFF. DNA for the CDR3: TGTGCCAGCAGTAGAGCTGGCTCCTACAATGAGCAGTTCTTC.